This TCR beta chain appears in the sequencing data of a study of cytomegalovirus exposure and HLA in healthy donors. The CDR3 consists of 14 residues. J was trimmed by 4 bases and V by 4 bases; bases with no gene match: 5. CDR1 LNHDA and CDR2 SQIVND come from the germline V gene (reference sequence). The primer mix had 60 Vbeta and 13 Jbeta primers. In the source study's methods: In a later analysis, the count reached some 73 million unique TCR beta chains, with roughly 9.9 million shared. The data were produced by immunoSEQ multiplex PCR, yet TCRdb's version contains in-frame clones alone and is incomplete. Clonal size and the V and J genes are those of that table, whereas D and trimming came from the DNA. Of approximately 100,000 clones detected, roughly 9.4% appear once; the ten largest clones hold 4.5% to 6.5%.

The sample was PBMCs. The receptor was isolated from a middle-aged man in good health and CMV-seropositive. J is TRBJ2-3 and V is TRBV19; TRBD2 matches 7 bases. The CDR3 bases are TGTGCCAGTAGTAATTTGGGGAGGGCAGATACGCAGTATTTT. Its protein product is CASSNLGRADTQYF.